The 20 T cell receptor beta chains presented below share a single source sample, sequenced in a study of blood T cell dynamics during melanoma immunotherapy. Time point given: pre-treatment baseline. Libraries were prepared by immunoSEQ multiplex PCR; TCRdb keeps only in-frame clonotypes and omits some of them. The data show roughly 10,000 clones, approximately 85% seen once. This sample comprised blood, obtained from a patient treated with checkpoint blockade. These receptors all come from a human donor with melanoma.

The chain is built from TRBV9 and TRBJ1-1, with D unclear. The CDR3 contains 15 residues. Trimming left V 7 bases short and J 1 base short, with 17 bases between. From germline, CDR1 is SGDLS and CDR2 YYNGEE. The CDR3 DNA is TGTGCCAGCTCCAGGTTTGGGGAGGGGAACACTGAAGCTTTCTTT. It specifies CASSRFGEGNTEAFF. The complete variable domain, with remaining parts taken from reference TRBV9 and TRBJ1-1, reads DSGVTQTPKHLITATGQRVTLRCSPRSGDLSVYWYQQSLDQGLQFLIQYYNGEERAKGNILERFSAQQFPDLHSELNLSSLELGDSALYFCASSRFGEGNTEAFFGQGTRLTVV.

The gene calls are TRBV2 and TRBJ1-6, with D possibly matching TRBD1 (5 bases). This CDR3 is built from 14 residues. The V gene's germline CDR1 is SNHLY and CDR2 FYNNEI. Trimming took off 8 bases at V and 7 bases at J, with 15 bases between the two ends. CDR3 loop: CASRRGGYNSPLHF. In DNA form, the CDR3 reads TGTGCCAGCCGCCGCGGGGGATACAATTCACCCCTCCACTTT.

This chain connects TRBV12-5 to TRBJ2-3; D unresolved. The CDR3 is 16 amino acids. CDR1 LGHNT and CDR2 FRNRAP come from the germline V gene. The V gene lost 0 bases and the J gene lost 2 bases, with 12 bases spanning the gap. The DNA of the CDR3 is TGTGCTAGTGGTTTGGTACTCCATCGGCCCACAGATACGCAGTATTTT. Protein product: CASGLVLHRPTDTQYF.

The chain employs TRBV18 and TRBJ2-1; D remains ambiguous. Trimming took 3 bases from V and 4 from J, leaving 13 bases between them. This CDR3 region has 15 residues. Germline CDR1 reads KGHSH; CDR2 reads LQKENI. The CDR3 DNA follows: TGTGCCAGCTCACCCACGGCGGCGTCGTACAATGAGCAGTTCTTC. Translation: CASSPTAASYNEQFF.

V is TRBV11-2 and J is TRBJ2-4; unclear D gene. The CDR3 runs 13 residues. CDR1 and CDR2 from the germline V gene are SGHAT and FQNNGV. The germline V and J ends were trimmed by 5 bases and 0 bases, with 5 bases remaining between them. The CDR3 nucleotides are TGTGCCAGCAGCACCCCAGCCAAAAACATTCAGTACTTC. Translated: CASSTPAKNIQYF. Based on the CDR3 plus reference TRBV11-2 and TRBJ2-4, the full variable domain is EAGVAQSPRYKIIEKRQSVAFWCNPISGHATLYWYQQILGQGPKLLIQFQNNGVVDDSQLPKDRFSAERLKGVDSTLKIQPAKLEDSAVYLCASSTPAKNIQYFGAGTRLSVL.

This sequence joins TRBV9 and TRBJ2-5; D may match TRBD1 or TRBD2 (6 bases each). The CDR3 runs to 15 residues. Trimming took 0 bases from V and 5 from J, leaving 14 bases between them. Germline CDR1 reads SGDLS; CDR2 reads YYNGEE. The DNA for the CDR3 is TGTGCCAGCAGCGTAGACGGGGGCGTTAGGGAGACCCAGTACTTC. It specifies CASSVDGGVRETQYF.

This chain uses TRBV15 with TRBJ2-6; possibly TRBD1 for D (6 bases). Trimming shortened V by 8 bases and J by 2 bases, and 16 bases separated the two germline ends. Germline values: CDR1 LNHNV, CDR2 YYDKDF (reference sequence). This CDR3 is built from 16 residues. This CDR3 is CATQAGDGTGANVLTF. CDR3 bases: TGTGCCACCCAGGCAGGGGATGGGACTGGGGCCAACGTCCTGACTTTC.

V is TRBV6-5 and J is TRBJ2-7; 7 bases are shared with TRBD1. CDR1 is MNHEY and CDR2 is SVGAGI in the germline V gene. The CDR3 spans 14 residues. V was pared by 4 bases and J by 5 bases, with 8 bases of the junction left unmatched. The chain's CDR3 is CASSLSFDRDEQYF. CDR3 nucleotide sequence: TGTGCCAGCAGTTTAAGTTTCGACAGGGACGAGCAGTACTTC.

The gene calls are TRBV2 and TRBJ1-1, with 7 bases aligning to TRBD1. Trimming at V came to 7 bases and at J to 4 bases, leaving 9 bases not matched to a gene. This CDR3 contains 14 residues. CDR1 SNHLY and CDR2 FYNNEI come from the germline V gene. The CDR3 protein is CASIGEGAGTEAFF. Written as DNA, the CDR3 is TGTGCCAGCATAGGCGAGGGGGCTGGCACTGAAGCTTTCTTT.

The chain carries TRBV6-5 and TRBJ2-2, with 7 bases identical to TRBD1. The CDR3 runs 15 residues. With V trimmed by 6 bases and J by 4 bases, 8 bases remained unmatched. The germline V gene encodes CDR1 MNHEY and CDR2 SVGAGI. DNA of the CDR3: TGTGCCAGCAGATTAGACAGGGTTAGCACCGGGGAGCTGTTTTTT. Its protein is CASRLDRVSTGELFF.

This CDR3 is CASSLGLAGGPPTDTQYF. The CDR3 DNA reads as TGCGCCAGCAGCTTGGGACTAGCGGGGGGGCCACCCACAGATACGCAGTATTTT. This chain links TRBV5-1 with TRBJ2-3, with TRBD2 identical over 14 bases. From germline, CDR1 is SGHRS and CDR2 YFSETQ. There are 18 residues in the CDR3. Unmatched junction bases numbered 5, after V lost 0 bases and J lost 2 bases.

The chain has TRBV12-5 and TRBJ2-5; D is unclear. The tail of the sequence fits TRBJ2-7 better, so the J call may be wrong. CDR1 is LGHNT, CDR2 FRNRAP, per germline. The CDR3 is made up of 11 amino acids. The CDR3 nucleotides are TGTGCTAGTGGTTTGTTCTACGAGCAGTACTTC. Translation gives CASGLFYEQYF.

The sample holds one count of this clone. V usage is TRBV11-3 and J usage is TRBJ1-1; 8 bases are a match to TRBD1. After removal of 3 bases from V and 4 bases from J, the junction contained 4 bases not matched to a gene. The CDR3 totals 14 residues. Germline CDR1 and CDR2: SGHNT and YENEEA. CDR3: CASSFQQGGTEAFF. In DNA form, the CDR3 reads TGTGCCAGCAGCTTCCAACAGGGGGGCACTGAAGCTTTCTTT.

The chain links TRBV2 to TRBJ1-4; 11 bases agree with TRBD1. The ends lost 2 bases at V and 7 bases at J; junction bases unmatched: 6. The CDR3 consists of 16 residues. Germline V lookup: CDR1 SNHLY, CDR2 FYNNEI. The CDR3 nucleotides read TGTGCCAGCAGTGAATTCGCCGGGACAGGGGGTGAAAAACTGTTTTTT. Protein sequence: CASSEFAGTGGEKLFF. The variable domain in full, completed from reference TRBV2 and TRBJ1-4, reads EPEVTQTPSHQVTQMGQEVILRCVPISNHLYFYWYRQILGQKVEFLVSFYNNEISEKSEIFDDQFSVERPDGSNFTLKIRSTKLEDSAMYFCASSEFAGTGGEKLFFGSGTQLSVL.

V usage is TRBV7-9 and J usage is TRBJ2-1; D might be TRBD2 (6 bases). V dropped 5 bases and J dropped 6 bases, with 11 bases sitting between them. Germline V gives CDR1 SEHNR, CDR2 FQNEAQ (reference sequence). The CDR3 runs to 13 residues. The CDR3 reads CASSPRDTNEQFF. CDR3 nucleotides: TGTGCCAGCAGCCCGCGGGATACCAATGAGCAGTTCTTC.

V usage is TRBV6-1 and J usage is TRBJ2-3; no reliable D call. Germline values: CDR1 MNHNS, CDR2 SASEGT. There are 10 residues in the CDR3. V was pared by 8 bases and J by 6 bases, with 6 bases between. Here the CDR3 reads CASAWDTQYF. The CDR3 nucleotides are TGTGCCAGCGCTTGGGATACGCAGTATTTT.

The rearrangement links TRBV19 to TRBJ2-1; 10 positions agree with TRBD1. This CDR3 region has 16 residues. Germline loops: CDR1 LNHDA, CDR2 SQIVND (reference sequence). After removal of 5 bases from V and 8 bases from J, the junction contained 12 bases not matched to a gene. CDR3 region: CASSDRGPLFEDEQFF. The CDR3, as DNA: TGTGCCAGTAGTGACAGGGGGCCTTTATTTGAGGATGAGCAGTTCTTC.

The CDR3 DNA is TGTGCCAGCAGCTTGGGTCTCCAGCCCCAGCATTTT. This sequence encodes CASSLGLQPQHF. The chain uses TRBV5-6 and TRBJ1-5, with D uncertain. This CDR3 contains 12 residues. The V end lost 0 bases, the J end lost 7 bases, and 5 bases lay between the germline ends. The germline gives CDR1 SGHDT, CDR2 YYEEEE.

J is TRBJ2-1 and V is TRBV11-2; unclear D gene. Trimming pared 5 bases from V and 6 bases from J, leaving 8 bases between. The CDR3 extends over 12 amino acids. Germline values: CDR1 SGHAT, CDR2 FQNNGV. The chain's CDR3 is CASSRWGNEQFF. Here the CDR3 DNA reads TGTGCCAGCAGCAGGTGGGGCAATGAGCAGTTCTTC.

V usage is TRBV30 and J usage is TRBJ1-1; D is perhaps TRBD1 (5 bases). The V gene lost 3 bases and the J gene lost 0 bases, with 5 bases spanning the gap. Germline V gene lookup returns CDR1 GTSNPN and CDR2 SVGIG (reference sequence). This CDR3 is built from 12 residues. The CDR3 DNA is TGTGCCTGGAGCAGGGTGAACACTGAAGCTTTCTTT. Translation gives CAWSRVNTEAFF.